The next 16 T cell receptor beta chains were all read from a single sample in a study of blood T cell repertoires in COVID-19. Method: immunoSEQ multiplex PCR; TCRdb's copy keeps in-frame clones and lacks some. The table has about 410,000 clones, less than 95% seen once. The sample taken for sequencing was PBMCs or T cells enriched from blood (not recorded which). The origin of the receptors is a man aged 18-30 years who had recovered from COVID-19.

The chain joins TRBV18 to TRBJ1-1; 7 positions match TRBD1. The CDR3 sequence is 15 residues long. The V gene end was trimmed by 3 bases and the J gene end by 1 base; junction bases not matched to a gene: 5. Germline loops: CDR1 KGHSH, CDR2 LQKENI. For the CDR3, the DNA is TGTGCCAGCTCACCGATGACAGGGTGGAACACTGAAGCTTTCTTT. It translates to CASSPMTGWNTEAFF.

This rearrangement joins TRBV28 to TRBJ2-7, with D perhaps TRBD1 (6 bases). The V gene's germline CDR1 is MDHEN and CDR2 SYDVKM. The CDR3 runs to 14 residues. V lost 3 bases, J lost 1 base, and 10 bases lay in between. DNA of the CDR3: TGTGCCAGCAGTTTTTCGGACAGATCCTACGAGCAGTACTTC. Translation gives CASSFSDRSYEQYF.

The genes are TRBV11-2 and TRBJ1-1; 9 bases line up with TRBD1. The CDR3 has 15 residues. The V gene's germline CDR1 is SGHAT and CDR2 FQNNGV. The ends lost 0 bases at V and 5 bases at J; junction bases unmatched: 4. The CDR3 here is CASSLEQGALTEAFF. CDR3 nucleotide sequence: TGTGCCAGCAGCTTAGAACAGGGGGCTTTGACTGAAGCTTTCTTT.

The chain has TRBV19 and TRBJ1-5; perhaps TRBD1 as D (6 bases). V was trimmed by 4 bases and J by 7 bases, leaving 17 bases between them. The germline gives CDR1 LNHDA, CDR2 SQIVND (reference sequence). The CDR3 covers 15 residues. The DNA for the CDR3 is TGTGCCAGTAGTAAAAGACCCATGCAGGGGCAGCCCCAGCATTTT. It codes for CASSKRPMQGQPQHF.

The chain has TRBV30 and TRBJ2-1; D might be TRBD2 (5 bases). The ends were cut back, 4 bases at V and 5 bases at J, with 12 bases in the middle. This CDR3 is built from 13 residues. In germline, CDR1 is GTSNPN, CDR2 SVGIG (reference sequence). The DNA for the CDR3 is TGTGCCTGGAATCGGGGATCGAACAATGAGCAGTTCTTC. This translates into CAWNRGSNNEQFF. The full variable domain, its missing parts supplied by reference TRBV30 and TRBJ2-1, is SQTIHQWPATLVQPVGSPLSLECTVEGTSNPNLYWYRQAAGRGLQLLFYSVGIGQISSEVPQNLSASRPQDRQFILSSKKLLLSDSGFYLCAWNRGSNNEQFFGPGTRLTVL.

CDR3 residues: CASSETGTGGYGYTF. The CDR3 DNA reads as TGTGCCAGTAGTGAGACCGGGACAGGGGGTTATGGCTACACCTTC. This chain joins TRBV19 and TRBJ1-2; 11 nucleotides align to TRBD1. Germline V gene sequence: CDR1 LNHDA, CDR2 SQIVND (reference sequence). The junction had 7 bases not matched to a gene; V was cut back by 5 bases and J by 5 bases. This CDR3 is built from 15 residues.

The chain is built from TRBV25-1 and TRBJ1-2; D may be TRBD1 (6 bases). This CDR3 spans 14 amino acids. In germline, CDR1 is MGHDK, CDR2 SYGVNS. V gave up 0 bases and J gave up 4 bases, with 9 bases separating them. The CDR3 is CASSEYGQSYGYTF. Here the CDR3 DNA reads TGTGCCAGCAGTGAATATGGACAGTCCTATGGCTACACCTTC.

This clone showed up just once. This chain links TRBV19 with TRBJ1-5; 7 positions match TRBD1. The J segment lost 5 bases and the V segment lost 3 bases, leaving 10 bases of the junction unmatched. The CDR3 is 16 residues long. Germline V gene data show CDR1 as LNHDA and CDR2 as SQIVND (reference sequence). Here the CDR3 reads CASSILGQFMYQPQHF. The CDR3 nucleotides read TGTGCCAGTAGTATTTTGGGACAGTTCATGTATCAGCCCCAGCATTTT.

The chain recombines TRBV2 with TRBJ2-5; the match to TRBD2 covers 7 bases. Germline lookup yields CDR1 SNHLY and CDR2 FYNNEI. V lost 4 bases to trimming and J lost 5 bases; unmatched junction nucleotides: 7. The CDR3 loop spans 14 amino acids. CDR3 in DNA: TGTGCCAGCAGTGGGGCCCGGGGAGGGGAGACCCAGTACTTC. Amino acid sequence: CASSGARGGETQYF.

Only a few counts were recorded for this clone. This rearrangement joins TRBV5-8 to TRBJ1-5; 11 positions agree with TRBD1. The CDR3 loop spans 15 amino acids. The germline gives CDR1 SGHTS, CDR2 YDEGEE. V lost 1 base, J lost 6 bases, and 3 bases stayed unmatched. CDR3 residues: CASSLRGTGGQPQHF. CDR3 nucleotide sequence: TGTGCCAGCAGCTTGCGGGGGACAGGGGGTCAGCCCCAGCATTTT.

V is TRBV7-9 and J is TRBJ2-6, with TRBD1 as a possible D gene (6 bases). V lost 5 bases to trimming and J lost 1 base, with 9 bases between them. This CDR3 is built from 15 residues. The germline CDR1 and CDR2 sequences are SEHNR and FQNEAQ (reference sequence). CDR3 DNA: TGTGCCAGCAGCATACAGGGATCTGGGGCCAACGTCCTGACTTTC. Translated: CASSIQGSGANVLTF.

This sequence joins TRBV30 and TRBJ2-3, with D possibly matching TRBD2 (6 bases). Trimming cost V 3 bases and J 3 bases, with 13 bases left between them. This CDR3 comprises 14 residues. Germline CDR1 and CDR2: GTSNPN and SVGIG (reference sequence). In DNA, the CDR3 is TGTGCCTGGAGCCTTGGGGCGGGAACAGATACGCAGTATTTT. Translated: CAWSLGAGTDTQYF.

The genes are TRBV3-1 (or the pseudogene TRBV3-2) and TRBJ2-3, with 11 bases that match TRBD2. Germline V gives CDR1 LGHDT, CDR2 YNNKEL (reference sequence). The length of the CDR3 is 17 residues. V lost 1 base and J lost 12; bases outside the gene matches: 15. This chain's CDR3 is CASSQAQSGLAGGSQYF. As DNA, the CDR3 is TGTGCCAGCAGCCAAGCGCAGTCGGGGCTAGCGGGAGGATCACAGTATTTT.

This clone has only a few counts. The J gene is TRBJ1-4, the V gene TRBV25-1; TRBD1 matches 9 bases. The junction had 2 bases not matched to a gene; V was cut back by 1 base and J by 2 bases. CDR1 is MGHDK and CDR2 is SYGVNS in the germline V gene. The CDR3 is 16 residues long. In DNA form, the CDR3 reads TGTGCCAGCAGTGAATCCGGGACAGGGACTAATGAAAAACTGTTTTTT. It is translated as CASSESGTGTNEKLFF.

The CDR3 region is CASSFLGANEQFF. The CDR3 coding sequence is TGTGCCAGCAGCTTCTTAGGGGCAAATGAGCAGTTCTTC. The chain links TRBV7-9 to TRBJ2-1; possibly TRBD1 for D (5 bases). Between the trimmed V and J ends, which lost 3 bases and 7 bases, there was a span of 10 bases. Per the germline V gene, CDR1 is SEHNR and CDR2 is FQNEAQ (reference sequence). The CDR3 consists of 13 residues. Looking up the rest from reference TRBV7-9 and TRBJ2-1 gives the full variable domain: DTGVSQNPRHKITKRGQNVTFRCDPISEHNRLYWYRQTLGQGPEFLTYFQNEAQLEKSRLLSDRFSAERPKGSFSTLEIQRTEQGDSAMYLCASSFLGANEQFFGPGTRLTVL.

The genes are TRBV5-1 and TRBJ2-7; 7 bases align to TRBD1. V lost 3 bases, J lost 2 bases, and 14 bases stayed unmatched. This CDR3 region has 17 residues. Per germline, CDR1 SGHRS and CDR2 YFSETQ. For the CDR3, the DNA is TGCGCCAGCAGCTCCTACCAAACAGGGGTAATCACCTACGAGCAGTACTTC. The encoded protein is CASSSYQTGVITYEQYF.